The sequence of this T cell receptor (beta chain) was determined in a study of human T cells and chemical hapten exposure (dated by TCRdb to the early 2020s). For the study in its entirety: For sensitization, 2% DPC in acetone was applied to a 2 cm by 2 cm area of upper inner arm skin. Throughout the study period of around 24 weeks, patients also received therapeutic DPC doses to the scalp every week. Patch testing was done on the upper back using Finn chambers containing 0.01% DPC, and results were scored after 6 days according to International Contact Dermatitis Research Group standards. The mostly female patient cohort included alopecia areata with under or over 50% scalp involvement, alopecia totalis and alopecia universalis. Libraries were combined into a pool for sequencing, and differences in TCR yield between samples came mainly from small differences in library volumes within the pool. This study followed changes in the peripheral blood TCR repertoire in vivo during primary and secondary sensitization of alopecia patients to the hapten diphenylcyclopropenone (DPC). Patient blood was sampled pre-sensitization (week 0) and at 2, 6 and about 24 weeks after DPC sensitization. Nearly 30 alopecia patients provided blood for TCR sequencing at one to four time points (pre-sensitization, 2, 6 and 24 weeks). Each blood RNA sample was used to sequence both TCR alpha and TCR beta chains. Results the study describes overall, beyond this receptor: The number of TCRs above 1 in 1000 frequency did not change with DPC sensitization; there was no evidence of global repertoire structure alterations. Compared with pre-sensitization or healthy control sets, expanded TCRs formed significantly more large CDR3 similarity clusters, which is consistent with antigen-driven responses. Patch test score was positively correlated with the number of PT1 expanded TCRs, with significance at thresholds 8, 16 and 32 but not at 4. Repeated subsampling changed both the strength of the expansion versus patch-test correlation and the threshold at which the correlation became significant. Alopecia, a presumed autoimmune disease, was present in all patients, so the immune response of the patients might differ from that of healthy individuals.

Preparation of the library involved RACE. Sequencing used a NextSeq 500. During library preparation, unique molecular identifiers were attached to individual cDNA molecules so that TCRs could be counted quantitatively and reproducibly. From the authors' description of their analysis: Samples had a median of roughly 98,000 TCRs, with a range from about 20,000 to 690,600. The Decombinator software suite was used to annotate V, J and CDR3 in the TCR reads. Every sample was subsampled to the same number of TCRs (28,000) for the PS versus PT1 abundance plots. TCRs were defined as expanded if absent before sensitization and observed at least eight times at the 2-week time point. The public sequencing data were trimmed at Q25 with fastp and processed into clonotypes with MiXCR by TCRdb, which kept only in-frame beta chains. Under each unique CDR3 protein, matching rows form one entry showing the most common genes and DNA. TCRdb, rather than the study authors, made the V and J calls. The sample table lists fewer than 45,000 distinct CDR3 sequences, 10% of them with a count of one. The ten largest clones take up roughly a quarter of the sample.

This clonotype was found many times. Its antigen is still unknown. Base qualities are missing; no much larger clone stands one base away. The CDR3 sequence holds 15 residues, the cysteine and phenylalanine included. The retained sequence is limited to the CDR3, 45 bases, with the frame set at the first base. Per the germline V gene, SGHVS is the CDR1 and FNYEAQ is the CDR2. Relative to germline, V is 5 bases shorter and J is 0 bases shorter, with 11 bases between their ends. The sample's time point label, decoded: pre-sensitization, week 0. The treatment or condition label corresponds to: therapeutic diphenylcyclopropenone sensitization with weekly scalp DPC. Total RNA was extracted from unfractionated whole blood collected in Tempus Blood RNA tubes. At each patch-test visit, blood was drawn before the patch test was applied. Patients were eligible if aged 18 to 70, diagnosed with alopecia and judged suitable for DPC therapy, and pregnant patients were excluded.

The source was whole blood, collected in connection with sensitization to the hapten diphenylcyclopropenone (DPC). The chain was built from TRBV7-6 and TRBJ2-4; the D gene is perhaps TRBD2, from 7 matching bases. The receptor was derived from a man aged 45-65 years with alopecia areata. Some clones in this sample may be carry-over from other donors' samples. The DNA sequence follows: TGTGCCAGCAGCCAGAGGGGGGGAGCCAAAAACATTCAGTACTTC. Its translation reads: CASSQRGGAKNIQYF.